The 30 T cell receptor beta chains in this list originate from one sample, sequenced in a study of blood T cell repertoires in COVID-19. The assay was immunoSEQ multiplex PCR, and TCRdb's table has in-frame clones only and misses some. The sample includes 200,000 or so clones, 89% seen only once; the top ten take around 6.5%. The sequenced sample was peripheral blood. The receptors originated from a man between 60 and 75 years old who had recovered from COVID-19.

CDR3 DNA: TGCGCCAGCAGTGAGTCGACAGGGAATCAGCCCCAGCATTTT. Translated, it gives CASSESTGNQPQHF. The chain uses TRBV10-2 and TRBJ1-5; 7 positions agree with TRBD1. V dropped 0 bases and J dropped 4; count of bases not matched to a gene: 0. This CDR3 has 14 amino acids. Germline CDR1 and CDR2: WSHSY and SAAADI.

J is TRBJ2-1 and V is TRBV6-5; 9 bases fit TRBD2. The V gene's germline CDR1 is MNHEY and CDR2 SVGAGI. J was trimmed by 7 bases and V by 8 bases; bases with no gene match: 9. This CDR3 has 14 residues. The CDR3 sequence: CASLGREGRNEQFF. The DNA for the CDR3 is TGTGCCAGCCTAGGGCGGGAGGGCCGGAATGAGCAGTTCTTC.

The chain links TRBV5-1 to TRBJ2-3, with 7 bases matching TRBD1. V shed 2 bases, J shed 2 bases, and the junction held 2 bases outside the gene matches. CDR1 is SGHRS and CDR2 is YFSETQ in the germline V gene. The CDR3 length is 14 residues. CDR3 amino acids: CASSFGQATDTQYF. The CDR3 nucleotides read TGCGCCAGCAGCTTTGGACAGGCCACAGATACGCAGTATTTT.

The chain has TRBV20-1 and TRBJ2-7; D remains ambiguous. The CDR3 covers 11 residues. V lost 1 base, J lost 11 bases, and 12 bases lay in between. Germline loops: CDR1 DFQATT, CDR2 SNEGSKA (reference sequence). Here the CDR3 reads CSARVVSEEYF. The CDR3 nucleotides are TGCAGTGCTAGAGTCGTCTCAGAGGAGTACTTC.

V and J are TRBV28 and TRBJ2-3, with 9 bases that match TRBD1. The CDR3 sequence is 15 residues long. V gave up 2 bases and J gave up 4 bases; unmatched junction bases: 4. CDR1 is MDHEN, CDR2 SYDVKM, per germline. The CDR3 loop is CASSLRQGVADTQYF. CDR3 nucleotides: TGTGCCAGCAGTTTAAGACAGGGGGTGGCAGATACGCAGTATTTT.

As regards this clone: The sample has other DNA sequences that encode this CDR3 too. The CDR3 protein is CASSYRETQYF. The DNA for the CDR3 is TGTGCCAGCAGTTACAGAGAGACCCAGTACTTC. The chain uses TRBV28 and TRBJ2-5; D not resolved. The germline V and J ends were trimmed by 4 bases and 4 bases, with 4 bases remaining between them. This CDR3 has 11 amino acids. Germline V gives CDR1 MDHEN, CDR2 SYDVKM.

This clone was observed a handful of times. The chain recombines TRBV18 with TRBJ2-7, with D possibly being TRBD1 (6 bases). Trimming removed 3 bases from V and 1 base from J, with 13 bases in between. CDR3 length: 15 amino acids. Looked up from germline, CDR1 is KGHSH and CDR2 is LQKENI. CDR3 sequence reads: CASSPASGVSYEQYF. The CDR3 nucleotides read TGTGCCAGCTCACCGGCCTCAGGGGTATCCTACGAGCAGTACTTC.

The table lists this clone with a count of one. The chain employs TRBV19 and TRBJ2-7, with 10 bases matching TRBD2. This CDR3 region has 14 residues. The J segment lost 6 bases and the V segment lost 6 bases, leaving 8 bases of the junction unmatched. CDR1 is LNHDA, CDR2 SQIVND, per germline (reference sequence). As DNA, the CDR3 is TGTGCCAGTAGGGAGCGGGGGGGCCAGTTCGAGCAGTACTTC. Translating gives CASRERGGQFEQYF. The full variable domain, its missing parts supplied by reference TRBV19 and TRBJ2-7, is DGGITQSPKYLFRKEGQNVTLSCEQNLNHDAMYWYRQDPGQGLRLIYYSQIVNDFQKGDIAEGYSVSREKKESFPLTVTSAQKNPTAFYLCASRERGGQFEQYFGPGTRLTVT.

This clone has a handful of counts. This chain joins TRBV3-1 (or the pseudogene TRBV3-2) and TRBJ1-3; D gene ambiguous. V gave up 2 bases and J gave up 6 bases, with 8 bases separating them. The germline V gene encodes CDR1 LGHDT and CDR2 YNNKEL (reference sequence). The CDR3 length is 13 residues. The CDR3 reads CASSQNGENTIYF. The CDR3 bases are TGTGCCAGCAGCCAAAACGGAGAAAACACCATATATTTT.

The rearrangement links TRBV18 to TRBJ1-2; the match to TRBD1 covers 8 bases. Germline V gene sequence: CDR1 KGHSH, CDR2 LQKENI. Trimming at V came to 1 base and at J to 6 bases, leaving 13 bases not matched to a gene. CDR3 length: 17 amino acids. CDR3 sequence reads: CASSPLIFGQGMDGYTF. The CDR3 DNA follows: TGTGCCAGCTCACCACTGATTTTTGGACAGGGAATGGATGGCTACACCTTC. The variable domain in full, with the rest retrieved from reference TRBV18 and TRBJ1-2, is NAGVMQNPRHLVRRRGQEARLRCSPMKGHSHVYWYRQLPEEGLKFMVYLQKENIIDESGMPKERFSAEFPKEGPSILRIQQVVRGDSAAYFCASSPLIFGQGMDGYTFGSGTRLTVV.

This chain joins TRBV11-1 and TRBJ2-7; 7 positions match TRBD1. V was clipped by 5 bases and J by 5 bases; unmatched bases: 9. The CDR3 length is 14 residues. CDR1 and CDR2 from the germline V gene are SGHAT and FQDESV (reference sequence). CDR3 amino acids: CASSRQGPWDEQYF. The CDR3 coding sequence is TGTGCCAGCAGCCGACAGGGCCCTTGGGACGAGCAGTACTTC.

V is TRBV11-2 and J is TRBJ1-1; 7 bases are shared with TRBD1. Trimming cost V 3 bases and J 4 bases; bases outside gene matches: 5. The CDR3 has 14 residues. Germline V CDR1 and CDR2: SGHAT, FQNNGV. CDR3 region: CASSLIQGVTEAFF. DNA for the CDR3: TGTGCCAGCAGCTTGATCCAGGGGGTCACTGAAGCTTTCTTT.

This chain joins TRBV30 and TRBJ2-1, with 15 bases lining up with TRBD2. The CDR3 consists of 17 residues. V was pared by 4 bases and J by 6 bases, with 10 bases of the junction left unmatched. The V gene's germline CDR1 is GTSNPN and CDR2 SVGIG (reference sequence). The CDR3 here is CAWNFGLAGGYTNEQFF. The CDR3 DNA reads TGTGCCTGGAACTTCGGACTAGCGGGAGGGTATACCAATGAGCAGTTCTTC.

CDR3 residues: CASSPTTGTYGYTF. The CDR3 DNA follows: TGTGCCAGCTCACCAACAACAGGGACCTATGGCTACACCTTC. The V and J genes are TRBV18 and TRBJ1-2, with a possible D match to TRBD1 (6 bases). Trimming pared 2 bases from V and 4 bases from J, leaving 11 bases between. This CDR3 is 14 amino acids long. In germline, CDR1 is KGHSH, CDR2 LQKENI.

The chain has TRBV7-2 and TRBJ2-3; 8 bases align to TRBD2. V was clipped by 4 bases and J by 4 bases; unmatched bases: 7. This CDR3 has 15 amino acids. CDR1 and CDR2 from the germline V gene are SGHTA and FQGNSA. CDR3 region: CASSWYGGAADTQYF. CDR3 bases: TGTGCCAGCAGCTGGTACGGGGGGGCAGCAGATACGCAGTATTTT.

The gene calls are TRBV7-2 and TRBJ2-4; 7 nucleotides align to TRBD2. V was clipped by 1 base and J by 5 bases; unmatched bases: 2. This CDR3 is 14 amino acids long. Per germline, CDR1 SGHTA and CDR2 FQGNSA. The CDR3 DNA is TGTGCCAGCAGCTTAGTTCTAGCGGAAAACATTCAGTACTTC. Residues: CASSLVLAENIQYF.

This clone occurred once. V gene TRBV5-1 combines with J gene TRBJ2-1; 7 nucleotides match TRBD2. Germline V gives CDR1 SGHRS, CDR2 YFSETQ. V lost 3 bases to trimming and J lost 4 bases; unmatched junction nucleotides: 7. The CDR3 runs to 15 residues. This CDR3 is CASSWGGPQYNEQFF. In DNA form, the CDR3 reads TGCGCCAGCAGCTGGGGGGGTCCCCAATACAATGAGCAGTTCTTC.

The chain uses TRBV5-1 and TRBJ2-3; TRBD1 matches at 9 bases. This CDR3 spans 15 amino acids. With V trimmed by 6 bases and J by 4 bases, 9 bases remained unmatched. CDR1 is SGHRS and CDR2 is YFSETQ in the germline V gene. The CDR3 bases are TGCGCCAGCACACTACAGGGGGCGACCGCAGATACGCAGTATTTT. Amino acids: CASTLQGATADTQYF. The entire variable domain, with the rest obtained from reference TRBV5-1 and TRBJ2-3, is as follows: KAGVTQTPRYLIKTRGQQVTLSCSPISGHRSVSWYQQTPGQGLQFLFEYFSETQRNKGNFPGRFSGRQFSNSRSEMNVSTLELGDSALYLCASTLQGATADTQYFGPGTRLTVL.

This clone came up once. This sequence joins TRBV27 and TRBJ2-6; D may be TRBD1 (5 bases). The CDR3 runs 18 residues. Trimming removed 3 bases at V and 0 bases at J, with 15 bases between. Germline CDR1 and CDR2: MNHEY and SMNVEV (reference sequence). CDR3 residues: CASSFRTTAHSGANVLTF. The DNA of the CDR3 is TGTGCCAGCAGTTTTCGGACGACAGCCCACTCTGGGGCCAACGTCCTGACTTTC.

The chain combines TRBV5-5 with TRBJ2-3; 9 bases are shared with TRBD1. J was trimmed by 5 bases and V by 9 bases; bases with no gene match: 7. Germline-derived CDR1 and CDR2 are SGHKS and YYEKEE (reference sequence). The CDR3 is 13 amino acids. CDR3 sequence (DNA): TGTGCCACCCGACAGGGGGTAATAGATACGCAGTATTTT. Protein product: CATRQGVIDTQYF. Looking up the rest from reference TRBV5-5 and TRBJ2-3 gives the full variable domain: DAGVTQSPTHLIKTRGQQVTLRCSPISGHKSVSWYQQVLGQGPQFIFQYYEKEERGRGNFPDRFSARQFPNYSSELNVNALLLGDSALYLCATRQGVIDTQYFGPGTRLTVL.

This CDR3 is CATLDSPYGYTF. CDR3 bases: TGTGCCACCTTGGACAGTCCGTATGGCTACACCTTC. This chain uses TRBV24-1 with TRBJ1-2; a possible D gene is TRBD1 (6 bases). The CDR3 has 12 amino acids. CDR1 KGHDR and CDR2 SFDVKD come from the germline V gene. Trimming took off 9 bases at V and 5 bases at J, with 12 bases between the two ends.

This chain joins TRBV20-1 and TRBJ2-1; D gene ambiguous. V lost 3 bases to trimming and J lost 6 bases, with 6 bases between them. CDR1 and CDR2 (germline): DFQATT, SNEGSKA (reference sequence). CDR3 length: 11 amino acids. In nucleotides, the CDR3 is TGCAGTGCTAGTGGCGCCAATGAGCAGTTCTTC. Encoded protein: CSASGANEQFF.

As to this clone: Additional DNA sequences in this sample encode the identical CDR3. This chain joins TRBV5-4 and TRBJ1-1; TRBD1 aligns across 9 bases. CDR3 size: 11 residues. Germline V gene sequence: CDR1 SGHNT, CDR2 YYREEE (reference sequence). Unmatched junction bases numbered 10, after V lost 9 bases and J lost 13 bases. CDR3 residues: CATLDRGTDFF. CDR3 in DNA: TGTGCCACCCTGGACAGGGGCACTGATTTCTTT.

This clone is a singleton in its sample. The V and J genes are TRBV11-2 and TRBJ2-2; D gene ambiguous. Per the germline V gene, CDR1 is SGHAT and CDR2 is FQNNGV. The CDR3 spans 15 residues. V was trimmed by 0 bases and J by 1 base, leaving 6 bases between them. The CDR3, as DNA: TGTGCCAGCAGCTTAGATTCAGGGAACACCGGGGAGCTGTTTTTT. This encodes CASSLDSGNTGELFF.

CDR3 sequence reads: CASSLGPGNYEQYF. The CDR3 DNA sequence: TGTGCCAGCAGCTTAGGCCCGGGAAACTACGAGCAGTACTTC. This chain uses TRBV13 with TRBJ2-7, with D perhaps matching TRBD2 (5 bases). The V gene lost 0 bases and the J gene lost 3 bases, with 9 bases spanning the gap. The CDR3 is made up of 14 amino acids. The germline CDR1 and CDR2 sequences are PRHDT and FYEKMQ (reference sequence).

The CDR3 spells CASSLQSNYGYTF. The CDR3 DNA is TGTGCCAGCAGCCTCCAGTCTAACTATGGCTACACCTTC. This chain links TRBV7-9 with TRBJ1-2; D is ambiguous. The germline V gene has CDR1 SEHNR and CDR2 FQNEAQ (reference sequence). Trimming removed 5 bases at V and 0 bases at J, with 7 bases between. The CDR3 is made up of 13 amino acids.

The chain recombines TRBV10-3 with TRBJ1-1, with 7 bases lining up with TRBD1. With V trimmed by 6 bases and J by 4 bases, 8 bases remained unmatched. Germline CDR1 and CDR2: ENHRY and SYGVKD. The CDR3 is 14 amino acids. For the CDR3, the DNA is TGTGCCATCAGCATTACAGGGGACGGCACTGAAGCTTTCTTT. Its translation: CAISITGDGTEAFF.

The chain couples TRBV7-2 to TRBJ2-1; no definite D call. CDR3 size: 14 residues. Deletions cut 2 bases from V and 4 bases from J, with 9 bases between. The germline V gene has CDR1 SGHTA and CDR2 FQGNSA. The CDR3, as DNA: TGTGCCAGCAGCTTAAACGGGTTTTACAATGAGCAGTTCTTC. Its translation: CASSLNGFYNEQFF. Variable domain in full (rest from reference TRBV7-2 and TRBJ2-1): GAGVSQSPSNKVTEKGKDVELRCDPISGHTALYWYRQSLGQGLEFLIYFQGNSAPDKSGLPSDRFSAERTGGSVSTLTIQRTQQEDSAVYLCASSLNGFYNEQFFGPGTRLTVL.

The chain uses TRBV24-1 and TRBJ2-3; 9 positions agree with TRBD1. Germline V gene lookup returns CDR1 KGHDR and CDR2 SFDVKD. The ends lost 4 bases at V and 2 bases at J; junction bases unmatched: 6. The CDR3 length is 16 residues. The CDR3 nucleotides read TGTGCCACCAGTGAGCTCGGACAGGGGAACACAGATACGCAGTATTTT. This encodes CATSELGQGNTDTQYF.

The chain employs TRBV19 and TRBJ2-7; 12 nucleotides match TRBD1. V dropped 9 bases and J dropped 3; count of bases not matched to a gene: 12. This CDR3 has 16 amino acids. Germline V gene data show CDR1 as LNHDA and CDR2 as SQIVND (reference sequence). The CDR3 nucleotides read TGTGCCAGCAATGGGATAGGGACAGGGGGCGTCTACGAGCAGTACTTC. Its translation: CASNGIGTGGVYEQYF.